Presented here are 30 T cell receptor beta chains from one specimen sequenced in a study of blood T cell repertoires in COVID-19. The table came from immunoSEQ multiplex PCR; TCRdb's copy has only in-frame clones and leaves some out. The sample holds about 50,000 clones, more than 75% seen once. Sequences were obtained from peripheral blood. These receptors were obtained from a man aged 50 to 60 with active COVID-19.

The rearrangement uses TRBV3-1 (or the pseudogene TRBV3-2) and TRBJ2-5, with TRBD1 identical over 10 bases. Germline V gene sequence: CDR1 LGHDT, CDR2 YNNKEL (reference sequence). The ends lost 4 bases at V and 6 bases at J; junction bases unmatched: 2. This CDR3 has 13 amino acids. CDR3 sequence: CASSPDRGKTQYF. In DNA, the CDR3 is TGTGCCAGCAGCCCGGACAGGGGGAAGACCCAGTACTTC.

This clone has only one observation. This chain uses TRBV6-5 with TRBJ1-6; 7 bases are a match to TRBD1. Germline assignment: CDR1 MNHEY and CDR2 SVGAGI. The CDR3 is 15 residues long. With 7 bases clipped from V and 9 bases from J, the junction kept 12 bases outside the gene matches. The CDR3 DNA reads TGTGCCAGCAAGGGGGCCCCCGCCTCGCTTTCACCCCTCCACTTT. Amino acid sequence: CASKGAPASLSPLHF.

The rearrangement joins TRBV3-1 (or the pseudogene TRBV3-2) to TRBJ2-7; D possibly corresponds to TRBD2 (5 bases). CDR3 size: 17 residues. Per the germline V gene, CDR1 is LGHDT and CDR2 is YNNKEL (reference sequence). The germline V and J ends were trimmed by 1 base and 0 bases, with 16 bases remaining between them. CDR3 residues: CASSQGGQFISSYEQYF. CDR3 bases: TGTGCCAGCAGCCAAGGAGGGCAATTCATCAGCTCCTACGAGCAGTACTTC.

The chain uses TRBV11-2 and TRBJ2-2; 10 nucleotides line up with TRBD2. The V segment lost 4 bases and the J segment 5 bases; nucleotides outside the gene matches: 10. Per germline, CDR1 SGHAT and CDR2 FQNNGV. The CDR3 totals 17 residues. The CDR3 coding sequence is TGTGCCAGCAGCTCCCTAAATAGCGGGAGGATTACCGGGGAGCTGTTTTTT. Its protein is CASSSLNSGRITGELFF.

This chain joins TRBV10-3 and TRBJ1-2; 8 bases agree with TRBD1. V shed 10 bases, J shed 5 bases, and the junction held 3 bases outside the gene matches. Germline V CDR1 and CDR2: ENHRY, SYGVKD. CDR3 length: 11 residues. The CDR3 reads CASGQGYGYTF. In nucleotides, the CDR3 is TGTGCCAGCGGACAGGGTTATGGCTACACCTTC.

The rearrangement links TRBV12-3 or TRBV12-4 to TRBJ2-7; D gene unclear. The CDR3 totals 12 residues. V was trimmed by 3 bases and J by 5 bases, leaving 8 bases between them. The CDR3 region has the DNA TGTGCCAGCAGTTTGGAGTGGGACGAGCAGTACTTC. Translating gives CASSLEWDEQYF.

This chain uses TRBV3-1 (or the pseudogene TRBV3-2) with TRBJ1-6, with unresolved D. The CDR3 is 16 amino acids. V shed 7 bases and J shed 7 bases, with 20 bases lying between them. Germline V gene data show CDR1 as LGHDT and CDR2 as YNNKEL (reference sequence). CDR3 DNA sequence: TGTGCCAGCATCAATACGGCCCTCGGCGGCAATTCACCCCTCCACTTT. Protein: CASINTALGGNSPLHF.

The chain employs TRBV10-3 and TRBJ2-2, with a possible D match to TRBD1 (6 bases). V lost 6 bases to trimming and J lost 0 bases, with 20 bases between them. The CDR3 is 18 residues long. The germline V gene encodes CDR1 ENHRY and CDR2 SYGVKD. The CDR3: CAIRGQSGAAANTGELFF. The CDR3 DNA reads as TGTGCCATCAGGGGCCAATCAGGGGCGGCCGCGAACACCGGGGAGCTGTTTTTT.

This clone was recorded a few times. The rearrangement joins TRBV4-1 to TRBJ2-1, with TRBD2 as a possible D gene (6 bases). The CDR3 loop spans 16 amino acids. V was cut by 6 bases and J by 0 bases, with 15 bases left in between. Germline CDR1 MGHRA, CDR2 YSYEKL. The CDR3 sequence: CASRAGLGSSYNEQFF. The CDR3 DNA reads TGCGCCAGCAGGGCGGGGTTGGGGAGCTCCTACAATGAGCAGTTCTTC.

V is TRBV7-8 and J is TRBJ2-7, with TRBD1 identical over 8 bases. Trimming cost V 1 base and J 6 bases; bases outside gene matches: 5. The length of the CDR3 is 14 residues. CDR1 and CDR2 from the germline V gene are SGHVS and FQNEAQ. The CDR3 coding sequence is TGTGCCAGCAGCTTAGTCATACAGGGGGTCGAGCAGTACTTC. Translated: CASSLVIQGVEQYF.

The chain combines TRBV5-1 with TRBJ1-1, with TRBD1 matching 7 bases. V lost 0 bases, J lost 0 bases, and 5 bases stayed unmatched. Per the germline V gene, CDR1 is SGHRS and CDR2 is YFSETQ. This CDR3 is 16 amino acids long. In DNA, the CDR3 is TGCGCCAGCAGCTTGGAGGGGGCTCTATTGAACACTGAAGCTTTCTTT. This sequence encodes CASSLEGALLNTEAFF.

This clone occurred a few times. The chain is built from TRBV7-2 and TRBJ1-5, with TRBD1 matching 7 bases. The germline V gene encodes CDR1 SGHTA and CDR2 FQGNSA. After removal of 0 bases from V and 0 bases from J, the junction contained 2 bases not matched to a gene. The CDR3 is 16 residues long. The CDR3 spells CASSLAGGVSNQPQHF. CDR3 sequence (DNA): TGTGCCAGCAGCTTAGCAGGGGGCGTTAGCAATCAGCCCCAGCATTTT.

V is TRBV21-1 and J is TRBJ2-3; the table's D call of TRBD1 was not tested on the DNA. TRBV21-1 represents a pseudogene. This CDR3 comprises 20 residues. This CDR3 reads CASSKAGQGAREVATDTQYF. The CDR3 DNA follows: TGTGCCAGCAGCAAAGCGGGACAGGGGGCGCGGGAGGTAGCCACAGATACGCAGTATTTT.

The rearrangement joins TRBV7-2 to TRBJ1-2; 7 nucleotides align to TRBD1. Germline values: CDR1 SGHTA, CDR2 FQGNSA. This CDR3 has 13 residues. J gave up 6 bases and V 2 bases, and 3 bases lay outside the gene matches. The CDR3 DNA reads TGTGCCAGCAGCTTAAACAGGGGAGATGGCTACACCTTC. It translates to CASSLNRGDGYTF.

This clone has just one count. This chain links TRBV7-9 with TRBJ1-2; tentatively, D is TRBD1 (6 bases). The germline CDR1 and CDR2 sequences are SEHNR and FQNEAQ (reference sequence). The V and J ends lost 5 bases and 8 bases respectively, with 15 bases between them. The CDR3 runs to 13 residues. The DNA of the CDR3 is TGTGCCAGCAGCGCTACAGGGTCAGGGGGCTACACCTTC. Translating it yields CASSATGSGGYTF. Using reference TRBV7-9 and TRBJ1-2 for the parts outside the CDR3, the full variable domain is DTGVSQNPRHKITKRGQNVTFRCDPISEHNRLYWYRQTLGQGPEFLTYFQNEAQLEKSRLLSDRFSAERPKGSFSTLEIQRTEQGDSAMYLCASSATGSGGYTFGSGTRLTVV.

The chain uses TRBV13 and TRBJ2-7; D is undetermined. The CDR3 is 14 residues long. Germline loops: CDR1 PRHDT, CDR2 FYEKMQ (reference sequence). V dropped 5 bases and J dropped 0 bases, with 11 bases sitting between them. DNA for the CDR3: TGTGCCAGCAGCCACGTGGGCATCTCCTACGAGCAGTACTTC. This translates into CASSHVGISYEQYF.

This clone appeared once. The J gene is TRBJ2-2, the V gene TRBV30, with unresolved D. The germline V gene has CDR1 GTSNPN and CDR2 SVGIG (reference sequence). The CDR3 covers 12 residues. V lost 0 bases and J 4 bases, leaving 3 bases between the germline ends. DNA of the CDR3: TGTGCCTGGAGTGTGAGCACCGGGGAGCTGTTTTTT. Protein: CAWSVSTGELFF.

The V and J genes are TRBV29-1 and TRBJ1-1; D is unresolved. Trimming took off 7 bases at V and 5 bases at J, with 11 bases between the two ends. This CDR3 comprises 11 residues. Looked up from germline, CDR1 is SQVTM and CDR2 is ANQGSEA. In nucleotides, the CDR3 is TGCAGCGACCGGGCGGGGACTGAAGCTTTCTTT. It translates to CSDRAGTEAFF.

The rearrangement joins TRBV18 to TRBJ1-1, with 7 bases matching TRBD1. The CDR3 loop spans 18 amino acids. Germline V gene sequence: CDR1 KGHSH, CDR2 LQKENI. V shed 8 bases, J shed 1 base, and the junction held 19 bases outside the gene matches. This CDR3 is CASNQLNSPRTGNTEAFF. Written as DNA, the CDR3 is TGTGCCAGCAACCAACTGAATTCTCCGCGGACAGGGAACACTGAAGCTTTCTTT.

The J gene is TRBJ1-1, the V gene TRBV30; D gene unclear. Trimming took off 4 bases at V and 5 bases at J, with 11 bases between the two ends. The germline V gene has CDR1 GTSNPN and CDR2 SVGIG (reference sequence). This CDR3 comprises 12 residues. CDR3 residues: CAWTPRTTEAFF. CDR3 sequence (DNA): TGTGCCTGGACCCCTAGAACTACTGAAGCTTTCTTT.

As DNA, the CDR3 is TGTGCCAGCAGTTATCCCCCCGGGCATGGAGGCCAATTCGAGCAGTACTTC. Its translation: CASSYPPGHGGQFEQYF. V is TRBV6-9 and J is TRBJ2-7; a possible D gene is TRBD2 (5 bases). The V end lost 2 bases, the J end lost 6 bases, and 23 bases lay between the germline ends. Per germline, CDR1 MNHGY and CDR2 SVAAGI. There are 17 residues in the CDR3.

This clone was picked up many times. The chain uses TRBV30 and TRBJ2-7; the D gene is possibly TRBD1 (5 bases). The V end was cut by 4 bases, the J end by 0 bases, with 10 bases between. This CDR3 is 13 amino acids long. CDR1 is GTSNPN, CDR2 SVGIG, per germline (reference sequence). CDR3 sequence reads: CAWTGYNSYEQYF. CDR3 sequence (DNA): TGTGCCTGGACAGGGTACAACTCCTACGAGCAGTACTTC.

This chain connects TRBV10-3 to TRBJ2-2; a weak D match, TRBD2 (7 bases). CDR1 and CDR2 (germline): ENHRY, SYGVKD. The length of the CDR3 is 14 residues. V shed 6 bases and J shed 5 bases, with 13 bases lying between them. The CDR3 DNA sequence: TGTGCCATCAGGACGGAGGGGGGGACCGGGGAGCTGTTTTTT. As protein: CAIRTEGGTGELFF.

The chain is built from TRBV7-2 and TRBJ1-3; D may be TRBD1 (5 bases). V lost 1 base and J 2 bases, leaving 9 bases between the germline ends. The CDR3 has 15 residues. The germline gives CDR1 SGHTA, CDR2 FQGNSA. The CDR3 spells CASSLVSGAGNTIYF. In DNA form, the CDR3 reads TGTGCCAGCAGCTTAGTTTCGGGGGCTGGAAACACCATATATTTT.

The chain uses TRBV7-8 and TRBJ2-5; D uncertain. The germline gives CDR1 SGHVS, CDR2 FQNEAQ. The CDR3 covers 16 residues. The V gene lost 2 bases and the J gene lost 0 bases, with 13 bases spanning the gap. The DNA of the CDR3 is TGTGCCAGCAGCTTATTCAACATCCAATACCAAGAGACCCAGTACTTC. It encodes CASSLFNIQYQETQYF.

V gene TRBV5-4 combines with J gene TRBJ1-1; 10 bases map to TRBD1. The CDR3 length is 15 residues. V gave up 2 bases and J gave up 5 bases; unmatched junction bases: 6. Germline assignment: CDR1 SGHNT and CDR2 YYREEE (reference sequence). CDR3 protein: CASSFPDRGWTEAFF. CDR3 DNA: TGTGCCAGCAGCTTTCCGGACAGGGGGTGGACTGAAGCTTTCTTT. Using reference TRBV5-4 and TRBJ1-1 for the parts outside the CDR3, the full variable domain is ETGVTQSPTHLIKTRGQQVTLRCSSQSGHNTVSWYQQALGQGPQFIFQYYREEENGRGNFPPRFSGLQFPNYSSELNVNALELDDSALYLCASSFPDRGWTEAFFGQGTRLTVV.

The CDR3 sequence: CASSPRTSGYNEQFF. In DNA form, the CDR3 reads TGTGCCAGCTCACCCCGGACTAGCGGATACAATGAGCAGTTCTTC. V is TRBV18 and J is TRBJ2-1, with 10 bases that match TRBD2. Per the germline V gene, CDR1 is KGHSH and CDR2 is LQKENI. V was clipped by 3 bases and J by 4 bases; unmatched bases: 3. This CDR3 has 15 amino acids.

The CDR3 DNA reads as TGTGCCAGCAGCCTTTACAGGGGGCAAAAGGGACCCCTCCACTTT. It translates to CASSLYRGQKGPLHF. The chain joins TRBV7-2 to TRBJ1-6; 9 nucleotides match TRBD1. The CDR3 consists of 15 residues. After removal of 5 bases from V and 12 bases from J, the junction contained 11 bases not matched to a gene. The germline V gene has CDR1 SGHTA and CDR2 FQGNSA. The full variable domain, rest sourced from reference TRBV7-2 and TRBJ1-6, is GAGVSQSPSNKVTEKGKDVELRCDPISGHTALYWYRQSLGQGLEFLIYFQGNSAPDKSGLPSDRFSAERTGGSVSTLTIQRTQQEDSAVYLCASSLYRGQKGPLHFGNGTRLTVT.

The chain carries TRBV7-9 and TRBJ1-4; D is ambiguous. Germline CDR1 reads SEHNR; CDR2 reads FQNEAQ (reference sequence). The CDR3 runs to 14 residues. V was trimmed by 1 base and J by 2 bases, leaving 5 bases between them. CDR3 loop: CASSLGATNEKLFF. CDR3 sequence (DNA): TGTGCCAGCAGCTTAGGAGCCACTAATGAAAAACTGTTTTTT.

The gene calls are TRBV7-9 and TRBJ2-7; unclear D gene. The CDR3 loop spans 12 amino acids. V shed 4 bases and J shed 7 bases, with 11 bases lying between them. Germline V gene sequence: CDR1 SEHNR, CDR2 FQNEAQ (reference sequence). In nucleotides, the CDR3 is TGTGCCAGCAGCTCTGATTTTCGGGAGCAGTACTTC. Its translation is CASSSDFREQYF. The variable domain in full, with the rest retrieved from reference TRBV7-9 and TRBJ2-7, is DTGVSQNPRHKITKRGQNVTFRCDPISEHNRLYWYRQTLGQGPEFLTYFQNEAQLEKSRLLSDRFSAERPKGSFSTLEIQRTEQGDSAMYLCASSSDFREQYFGPGTRLTVT.